The 32 T cell receptor beta chains below all came from one sample that was sequenced in a study of beta chain features in type 1 diabetes. Findings of the study overall: Patients with Type 1 diabetes showed moderately but significantly shorter TCRB CDR3s in all four CD4+ subsets.

TCRB transcripts that were expressed got sequenced, as all of the isolated RNA had been reverse transcribed. Profiling relied on immunoSEQ multiplex PCR, and the TCRdb table lists in-frame clones only, not all of them. The sample has 15,000 or so clones, approximately 70% seen once. Their antigens are not known. The sequenced material came from stem cell memory CD4+ T cells from blood. These receptor sequences come from a man aged 25 to 40 with type 1 diabetes.

The rearrangement links TRBV2 to TRBJ1-5; D not certain. The length of the CDR3 is 13 residues. Trimming pared 6 bases from V and 4 bases from J, leaving 10 bases between. From germline, CDR1 is SNHLY and CDR2 FYNNEI. The CDR3 nucleotides are TGTGCCAGCAGCGAATTTCCAAATCAGCCCCAGCATTTT. Translating gives CASSEFPNQPQHF.

The chain combines TRBV2 with TRBJ2-3; unclear D gene. The CDR3 is 13 amino acids. V was trimmed by 4 bases and J by 5 bases, leaving 10 bases between them. Per germline, CDR1 SNHLY and CDR2 FYNNEI. This CDR3 reads CASSGHLGDTQYF. In nucleotides, the CDR3 is TGTGCCAGCAGTGGTCACCTAGGAGATACGCAGTATTTT.

The sample holds a few counts of this clone. V and J are TRBV18 and TRBJ2-5; TRBD2 is a possible D gene (5 bases). From germline, CDR1 is KGHSH and CDR2 LQKENI. Between the trimmed V and J ends, which lost 8 bases and 7 bases, there was a span of 20 bases. The CDR3 runs to 14 residues. CDR3 amino acids: CASQPGVPSRTQYF. The CDR3 DNA sequence: TGTGCCAGCCAGCCCGGGGTGCCGAGTAGGACCCAGTACTTC.

This chain joins TRBV5-1 and TRBJ1-1; 8 positions agree with TRBD1. Germline V lookup: CDR1 SGHRS, CDR2 YFSETQ. This CDR3 comprises 16 residues. V lost 1 base and J lost 6; bases outside the gene matches: 11. The CDR3, as DNA: TGCGCCAGCAGCTTGTCTCAGGGGGCGAAGAGCGCTGAAGCTTTCTTT. Translation: CASSLSQGAKSAEAFF.

V gene TRBV29-1 combines with J gene TRBJ1-2; the match to TRBD1 covers 9 bases. Germline CDR1 reads SQVTM; CDR2 reads ANQGSEA. This CDR3 contains 15 residues. After removal of 6 bases from V and 0 bases from J, the junction contained 8 bases not matched to a gene. The CDR3 reads CSVDRGPTSNYGYTF. The DNA for the CDR3 is TGCAGCGTGGACAGGGGCCCCACCTCTAACTATGGCTACACCTTC. Combining the CDR3 with reference TRBV29-1 and TRBJ1-2 gives the whole variable domain SAVISQKPSRDICQRGTSLTIQCQVDSQVTMMFWYRQQPGQSLTLIATANQGSEATYESGFVIDKFPISRPNLTFSTLTVSNMSPEDSSIYLCSVDRGPTSNYGYTFGSGTRLTVV.

J is TRBJ1-2 and V is TRBV27; the D gene is possibly TRBD1 (6 bases). Trimming stripped 0 bases from V and 7 bases from J, with 12 bases between. The CDR3 extends over 14 amino acids. Germline values: CDR1 MNHEY, CDR2 SMNVEV (reference sequence). The CDR3 nucleotides read TGTGCCAGCAGTTTATCGTCAGGGGCGTTTGGCTACACCTTC. Its protein is CASSLSSGAFGYTF.

The chain combines TRBV7-2 with TRBJ1-2; tentative D call: TRBD1 (6 bases). Germline CDR1 is SGHTA and CDR2 is FQGNSA. There are 13 residues in the CDR3. Trimming took off 0 bases at V and 4 bases at J, with 6 bases between the two ends. The CDR3 DNA reads as TGTGCCAGCAGCTTAGCGGACAGCTATGGCTACACCTTC. It codes for CASSLADSYGYTF.

This clone appeared a few times. The gene calls are TRBV29-1 and TRBJ2-4, with a possible D match to TRBD1 (5 bases). The CDR3 has 15 amino acids. V gave up 2 bases and J gave up 1 base, with 12 bases separating them. Germline V lookup: CDR1 SQVTM, CDR2 ANQGSEA. The CDR3 reads CSVEPPGRAKNIQYF. CDR3 bases: TGCAGCGTTGAACCCCCAGGGCGGGCCAAAAACATTCAGTACTTC.

The V and J genes are TRBV4-3 and TRBJ2-7, with 7 bases identical to TRBD2. The CDR3 consists of 13 residues. With V trimmed by 0 bases and J by 9 bases, 5 bases remained unmatched. Germline V gene lookup returns CDR1 LGHNA and CDR2 YSLEER. CDR3 DNA: TGCGCCAGCAGCCAAGATCGGGGGGTAGGGCAGTACTTC. Translation: CASSQDRGVGQYF.

The J gene is TRBJ2-5, the V gene TRBV11-1, with D tentatively TRBD1 (6 bases). Trimming removed 5 bases from V and 5 bases from J, with 12 bases in between. Germline CDR1 SGHAT, CDR2 FQDESV (reference sequence). This CDR3 region has 13 residues. CDR3 protein: CASSRGQRETQYF. CDR3 sequence (DNA): TGTGCCAGCAGCCGTGGACAGCGGGAGACCCAGTACTTC.

The chain has TRBV5-4 and TRBJ2-5, with 9 nucleotides matching TRBD1. Germline-derived CDR1 and CDR2 are SGHNT and YYREEE (reference sequence). With V trimmed by 0 bases and J by 3 bases, 6 bases remained unmatched. This CDR3 has 16 amino acids. The CDR3 loop is CASSLGSGQGEETQYF. The CDR3, as DNA: TGTGCCAGCAGCTTGGGATCGGGACAGGGTGAAGAGACCCAGTACTTC.

The sample holds a few counts of this clone. The rearrangement uses TRBV4-3 and TRBJ2-2, with TRBD1 matching over 7 bases. Germline V gene data show CDR1 as LGHNA and CDR2 as YSLEER. With V trimmed by 1 base and J by 7 bases, 3 bases remained unmatched. The CDR3 has 14 amino acids. The CDR3 loop reads CASSQGRGYGELFF. In DNA form, the CDR3 reads TGCGCCAGCAGCCAAGGCAGGGGGTACGGGGAGCTGTTTTTT.

The chain couples TRBV9 to TRBJ2-3; 11 bases match TRBD2. The CDR3 is 17 amino acids. From germline, CDR1 is SGDLS and CDR2 YYNGEE. Losses at the gene ends were 0 bases for V and 8 bases for J; bases not matched to a gene: 11. The CDR3 is CASSVVPLAGAQGTQYF. For the CDR3, the DNA is TGTGCCAGCAGCGTAGTCCCACTAGCGGGGGCCCAGGGTACGCAGTATTTT.

This chain uses TRBV28 with TRBJ1-6, with D possibly TRBD1 on 6 matching bases. Germline V gene lookup returns CDR1 MDHEN and CDR2 SYDVKM. V gave up 4 bases and J gave up 0 bases, with 13 bases separating them. The CDR3 consists of 17 residues. The CDR3 protein is CASSSQGGSSYNSPLHF. The CDR3 DNA reads TGTGCCAGCAGTTCTCAAGGGGGAAGCTCCTATAATTCACCCCTCCACTTT.

This rearrangement joins TRBV9 to TRBJ2-3; 8 bases agree with TRBD2. V shed 2 bases, J shed 1 base, and the junction held 3 bases outside the gene matches. The CDR3 runs 15 residues. Germline V gene sequence: CDR1 SGDLS, CDR2 YYNGEE. Here the CDR3 DNA reads TGTGCCAGCAGCGTTTCGGGGGGGCGCACAGATACGCAGTATTTT. Translation gives CASSVSGGRTDTQYF.

The chain couples TRBV19 to TRBJ2-3; 7 bases agree with TRBD2. Looked up from germline, CDR1 is LNHDA and CDR2 is SQIVND (reference sequence). Losses at the gene ends were 5 bases for V and 4 bases for J; bases not matched to a gene: 9. CDR3 size: 15 residues. CDR3 bases: TGTGCCAGTAGTTATGGCGGGGGAGGCCCAGATACGCAGTATTTT. Its translation: CASSYGGGGPDTQYF.

CDR3 nucleotide sequence: TGTGCCAGCAGCTTAAAAGGCGGGTACGAGCAGTACTTC. Translating gives CASSLKGGYEQYF. The genes are TRBV7-3 and TRBJ2-5; the D gene is possibly TRBD2 (5 bases). The end of the DNA is better explained by TRBJ2-7, so the J call may be wrong. This CDR3 spans 13 amino acids. CDR1 SGHTA and CDR2 FQGTGA come from the germline V gene.

The chain is built from TRBV7-3 and TRBJ2-1; 9 bases match TRBD2. Germline CDR1 and CDR2: SGHTA and FQGTGA. This CDR3 contains 15 residues. The trim removed 4 bases at V and 5 bases at J, leaving 6 bases unmatched. CDR3 coding DNA: TGTGCCAGCAGCTACCGCGGGGGGGCCAACAATGAGCAGTTCTTC. It codes for CASSYRGGANNEQFF.

The chain employs TRBV19 and TRBJ2-3; the D gene is possibly TRBD2 (6 bases). Germline loops: CDR1 LNHDA, CDR2 SQIVND (reference sequence). V was pared by 1 base and J by 5 bases, with 13 bases between. CDR3 size: 15 residues. Written as DNA, the CDR3 is TGTGCCAGTAGTATAGCGGCGGGATCTCAAGATACGCAGTATTTT. Translation gives CASSIAAGSQDTQYF.

J is TRBJ1-6 and V is TRBV27; D call uncertain. The V gene lost 6 bases and the J gene lost 10 bases, with 13 bases spanning the gap. CDR1 and CDR2 (germline): MNHEY, SMNVEV (reference sequence). The CDR3 spans 13 residues. The CDR3 reads CASRRVLGSPLHF. The CDR3 coding sequence is TGTGCCAGCAGGCGGGTATTAGGGTCACCCCTCCACTTT.

This clone was seen a few times. The V gene is TRBV5-6, the J gene TRBJ2-2; the match to TRBD1 covers 9 bases. The junction had 14 bases not matched to a gene; V was cut back by 4 bases and J by 7 bases. The CDR3 runs 17 residues. Germline V gene sequence: CDR1 SGHDT, CDR2 YYEEEE. CDR3: CASSGQLRDRAYGELFF. The CDR3 DNA follows: TGTGCCAGCAGCGGCCAACTCCGGGACAGGGCGTACGGGGAGCTGTTTTTT.

The chain joins TRBV9 to TRBJ2-1; TRBD2 aligns across 7 bases. Germline CDR1 SGDLS, CDR2 YYNGEE. V was clipped by 1 base and J by 6 bases; unmatched bases: 13. This CDR3 has 17 residues. In DNA, the CDR3 is TGTGCCAGCAGCGTATCACAACTAGCGCGCTTTGCCAATGAGCAGTTCTTC. Residues: CASSVSQLARFANEQFF.

The chain uses TRBV29-1 and TRBJ1-1; no firm D call. The CDR3 contains 14 residues. Germline CDR1 SQVTM, CDR2 ANQGSEA. V was pared by 4 bases and J by 4 bases, with 16 bases between. The chain's CDR3 is CSVVGRAGSTEAFF. CDR3 nucleotide sequence: TGCAGCGTTGTGGGTAGGGCCGGGAGCACTGAAGCTTTCTTT.

V and J are TRBV18 and TRBJ2-7; 8 bases match TRBD1. From germline, CDR1 is KGHSH and CDR2 LQKENI. After removal of 4 bases from V and 3 bases from J, the junction contained 5 bases not matched to a gene. CDR3 size: 14 residues. CDR3 nucleotides: TGTGCCAGCTCACGATCAGGGGGCAACTACGAGCAGTACTTC. It encodes CASSRSGGNYEQYF.

This clone occurred a few times. The CDR3: CASSSPSDRFGYGYTF. CDR3 sequence (DNA): TGTGCCAGCAGTTCCCCCTCCGACAGATTCGGCTATGGCTACACCTTC. The chain joins TRBV28 to TRBJ1-2, with a possible D match to TRBD1 (5 bases). The V end was cut by 4 bases, the J end by 4 bases, with 19 bases between. Germline assignment: CDR1 MDHEN and CDR2 SYDVKM. The CDR3 spans 16 residues.

The V gene is TRBV7-9, the J gene TRBJ2-5; possible D gene TRBD2, 5 bases. Germline lookup yields CDR1 SEHNR and CDR2 FQNEAQ (reference sequence). The CDR3 spans 15 residues. V was clipped by 5 bases and J by 2 bases, with 15 bases between them. CDR3 sequence: CASSRVLGLQETQYF. The DNA for the CDR3 is TGTGCCAGCAGCCGGGTTCTAGGACTTCAAGAGACCCAGTACTTC.

This clone appeared a few times. V usage is TRBV4-3 and J usage is TRBJ1-1; a possible D gene is TRBD1 (5 bases). Germline V lookup: CDR1 LGHNA, CDR2 YSLEER. This CDR3 is 14 amino acids long. The V end lost 4 bases, the J end lost 4 bases, and 13 bases lay between the germline ends. CDR3 sequence: CASSLNQGGTEAFF. The CDR3 bases are TGCGCCAGCAGCCTAAACCAGGGAGGCACTGAAGCTTTCTTT.

The rearrangement links TRBV6-6 to TRBJ2-7; D possibly corresponds to TRBD1 (6 bases). The V gene's germline CDR1 is MNHNY and CDR2 SVGAGI (reference sequence). This CDR3 has 15 amino acids. V was cut by 5 bases and J by 5 bases, with 19 bases left in between. The CDR3 loop reads CASSDQGPGAHEQYF. In nucleotides, the CDR3 is TGTGCCAGCAGTGACCAGGGGCCTGGAGCCCACGAGCAGTACTTC.

As DNA, the CDR3 is TGTGCCAGCAGCTTAGATCGAGAGACCCAGTACTTC. It translates to CASSLDRETQYF. The genes are TRBV7-2 and TRBJ2-5; D is ambiguous. Germline V gene sequence: CDR1 SGHTA, CDR2 FQGNSA. This CDR3 has 12 amino acids. V was pared by 1 base and J by 4 bases, with 4 bases between.

In DNA form, the CDR3 reads TGTGCCAGCAGTCACAGGGGTGAGAATGAAAAACTGTTTTTT. Translated, it gives CASSHRGENEKLFF. The chain has TRBV6-6 and TRBJ1-4; TRBD1 aligns across 7 bases. With 5 bases clipped from V and 5 bases from J, the junction kept 5 bases outside the gene matches. Per germline, CDR1 MNHNY and CDR2 SVGAGI (reference sequence). The CDR3 runs to 14 residues.

The genes are TRBV29-1 and TRBJ1-1, with 8 bases identical to TRBD1. The V gene's germline CDR1 is SQVTM and CDR2 ANQGSEA. This CDR3 region has 14 residues. V lost 3 bases, J lost 8 bases, and 11 bases stayed unmatched. CDR3: CSVEGGRGLAEAFF. CDR3 in DNA: TGCAGCGTTGAGGGGGGCAGGGGGCTGGCGGAAGCTTTCTTT.

This clone was seen only a few times. The V gene is TRBV29-1, the J gene TRBJ2-1; D remains ambiguous. This CDR3 is 10 amino acids long. The V gene lost 8 bases and the J gene lost 16 bases, with 18 bases spanning the gap. Germline V CDR1 and CDR2: SQVTM, ANQGSEA. CDR3 nucleotides: TGCAGCATTGTCGGCGCACGACAATTCTTC. This encodes CSIVGARQFF.